A single sample gave rise to the 27 T cell receptor beta chains below, sequenced in a study of Graves' ophthalmopathy and Graves' hyperthyroidism. The sequenced template was RNA, covering the TCR beta CDR3 region. An initial RT-PCR round employing HTBI primers preceded a second-round multiplex PCR. TCRdb called the multiplex PCR reads again in MiXCR, with one record for every CDR3 protein. The sample has about 210,000 distinct CDR3 sequences; under 30% are singletons. Sequencing was performed on peripheral blood. Receptors were obtained from a man aged 50 to 59 with Graves' ophthalmopathy.

This clonotype has ten or more counts. The rearrangement uses TRBV29-1 and TRBJ2-7; 8 nucleotides agree with TRBD2. CDR1 is SQVTM, CDR2 ANQGSEA, per germline. Losses at the gene ends were 2 bases for V and 5 bases for J; bases not matched to a gene: 5. The CDR3 runs 13 residues. The CDR3 coding sequence is TGCAGCGTTGAACTAGCGGGTTCCCACGAGCAGTACTTC. Translation: CSVELAGSHEQYF.

At least ten counts were recorded for this clonotype. The CDR3 loop reads CASSLKARNYGYTF. CDR3 in DNA: TGTGCCAGCAGTTTAAAGGCCAGGAACTATGGCTACACCTTC. The chain carries TRBV27 and TRBJ1-2; D remains unclear. CDR1 and CDR2 from the germline V gene are MNHEY and SMNVEV (reference sequence). The length of the CDR3 is 14 residues. The V gene lost 2 bases and the J gene lost 2 bases, with 9 bases spanning the gap.

The table lists this clonotype with many counts. This chain links TRBV28 with TRBJ2-7; D not resolved. The CDR3 is 14 residues long. The V gene's germline CDR1 is MDHEN and CDR2 SYDVKM. Trimming took 6 bases from V and 4 from J, leaving 16 bases between them. The CDR3 DNA follows: TGTGCCAGCAGCCCAAAAGGGTTTAGTTACGAGCAGTACTTC. This codes for CASSPKGFSYEQYF. The full variable domain, its missing parts supplied by reference TRBV28 and TRBJ2-7, is DVKVTQSSRYLVKRTGEKVFLECVQDMDHENMFWYRQDPGLGLRLIYFSYDVKMKEKGDIPEGYSVSREKKERFSLILESASTNQTSMYLCASSPKGFSYEQYFGPGTRLTVT.

V usage is TRBV6-1 and J usage is TRBJ2-6; tentatively, D is TRBD1 (6 bases). CDR1 and CDR2 from the germline V gene are MNHNS and SASEGT. CDR3 size: 16 residues. With 6 bases removed from V and 4 bases from J, the gap between germline ends came to 16 bases. The CDR3 DNA follows: TGTGCCAGCAGCCTCCCACAGGGTACCGGGGCCAACGTCCTGACTTTC. Protein sequence: CASSLPQGTGANVLTF.

This clonotype has ten or more counts. This chain uses TRBV5-1 with TRBJ2-2, with D possibly TRBD1 on 6 matching bases. V was shortened by 1 base and J by 4 bases, with 11 bases between the two germline ends. The CDR3 is 15 amino acids. Looked up from germline, CDR1 is SGHRS and CDR2 is YFSETQ. The CDR3 region has the DNA TGCGCCAGCAGCTTGATGGTAGGGGGCACCGGGGAGCTGTTTTTT. It translates to CASSLMVGGTGELFF.

This clonotype was picked up a small number of times. This chain joins TRBV6-2 or TRBV6-3 and TRBJ2-3, with D perhaps TRBD2 (6 bases). Per germline, CDR1 MNHEY and CDR2 SVGEGT. The CDR3 has 17 residues. Trimming left V 3 bases short and J 6 bases short, with 22 bases between. The CDR3 spells CASSYVWGRTLKDTQYF. CDR3 nucleotide sequence: TGTGCCAGCAGTTATGTTTGGGGGAGGACCCTCAAGGATACGCAGTATTTT.

This clonotype was detected many times. The chain links TRBV7-9 to TRBJ2-4; tentative D call: TRBD1 (6 bases). CDR3 length equals 15 residues. Germline V CDR1 and CDR2: SEHNR, FQNEAQ (reference sequence). The V end was cut by 5 bases, the J end by 5 bases, with 16 bases between. The CDR3: CASSKALAGENIQYF. CDR3 bases: TGTGCCAGCAGCAAAGCCCTGGCAGGGGAAAACATTCAGTACTTC.

The chain carries TRBV28 and TRBJ2-5; D gene uncertain. Trimming stripped 7 bases from V and 2 bases from J, with 14 bases between. This CDR3 has 14 residues. The germline V gene has CDR1 MDHEN and CDR2 SYDVKM. CDR3 sequence reads: CASTTGGRQETQYF. CDR3 DNA: TGTGCCAGCACGACGGGTGGGCGTCAAGAGACCCAGTACTTC.

The rearrangement links TRBV7-6 to TRBJ2-2; perhaps TRBD2 as D (6 bases). Germline CDR1 and CDR2: SGHVS and FNYEAQ. This CDR3 is built from 16 residues. Trimming pared 4 bases from V and 7 bases from J, leaving 19 bases between. In DNA, the CDR3 is TGTGCCAGCAGCTCCCCCTGGGGGGTTAAGCGCGGGGAGCTGTTTTTT. Translation: CASSSPWGVKRGELFF.

This clonotype came up many times. V gene TRBV29-1 combines with J gene TRBJ2-7, with 13 bases aligning to TRBD2. The ends lost 6 bases at V and 5 bases at J; junction bases unmatched: 10. CDR1 SQVTM and CDR2 ANQGSEA come from the germline V gene. The CDR3 loop spans 15 amino acids. The CDR3 nucleotides read TGCAGCGTCCAAGGACTAGCGGGAGCCTTCGACGAGCAGTACTTC. Protein: CSVQGLAGAFDEQYF.

As concerns this clonotype: One end of the junction is discordant with germline, which a read error may explain. The chain couples TRBV7-6 to TRBJ1-6; 8 nucleotides line up with TRBD1. This CDR3 region has 12 residues. Germline-derived CDR1 and CDR2 are SGHVS and FNYEAQ. The chain's CDR3 is CASSLRQGPLDF. CDR3 in DNA: TGTGCCAGCAGCTTACGACAGGGGCCTCTCGACTTT.

This clonotype was seen at least ten times. The chain uses TRBV2 and TRBJ1-2; 10 nucleotides match TRBD1. V trimming: 4 bases; J trimming: 1 base; junction bases outside the gene matches: 6. Germline assignment: CDR1 SNHLY and CDR2 FYNNEI. The CDR3 sequence is 16 residues long. CDR3 amino acids: CASSGGQGRGNYGYTF. CDR3 nucleotide sequence: TGTGCCAGCAGTGGGGGACAGGGGAGGGGTAACTATGGCTACACCTTC. Using reference TRBV2 and TRBJ1-2 for the parts outside the CDR3, the full variable domain is EPEVTQTPSHQVTQMGQEVILRCVPISNHLYFYWYRQILGQKVEFLVSFYNNEISEKSEIFDDQFSVERPDGSNFTLKIRSTKLEDSAMYFCASSGGQGRGNYGYTFGSGTRLTVV.

In this sample, this clonotype turned up once. This chain links TRBV6-2 or TRBV6-3 with TRBJ1-5; D is uncertain. The germline V gene encodes CDR1 MNHEY and CDR2 SVGEGT. Trimming took off 6 bases at V and 4 bases at J, with 13 bases between the two ends. The CDR3 consists of 14 residues. CDR3 loop: CASSRAFSNQPQHF. Here the CDR3 DNA reads TGTGCCAGCAGCAGAGCCTTCAGTAATCAGCCCCAGCATTTT.

This clonotype was seen at least ten times. The chain is built from TRBV7-6 and TRBJ2-5; 7 nucleotides line up with TRBD1. V trimming: 5 bases; J trimming: 5 bases; junction bases outside the gene matches: 11. Per the germline V gene, CDR1 is SGHVS and CDR2 is FNYEAQ. The CDR3 has 15 amino acids. CDR3 nucleotides: TGTGCCAGCAGCCCGCACCAGGGGGTTGGGGAGACCCAGTACTTC. Encoded protein: CASSPHQGVGETQYF.

Many counts were recorded for this clonotype. The chain links TRBV7-9 to TRBJ2-7; 11 bases match TRBD2. The CDR3 covers 13 residues. Losses at the gene ends were 7 bases for V and 4 bases for J; bases not matched to a gene: 3. The germline V gene has CDR1 SEHNR and CDR2 FQNEAQ (reference sequence). CDR3 nucleotides: TGTGCCAGCACGGGACTAGCGGATTACGAGCAGTACTTC. Its protein is CASTGLADYEQYF.

Points on this clonotype: Its ends do not fully match the called genes, so a read error is possible. V is TRBV6-2 or TRBV6-3 and J is TRBJ1-2; D is undetermined. There are 12 residues in the CDR3. Per germline, CDR1 MNHEY and CDR2 SVGEGT. The CDR3 bases are TGTGCCAGCAGCCTGGACGCCTATCGCTACACCTTC. Encoded protein: CASSLDAYRYTF.

This chain links TRBV24-1 with TRBJ2-5; tentative D call: TRBD2 (5 bases). This CDR3 is built from 15 residues. V lost 4 bases and J lost 5, with 16 bases in between. The germline V gene has CDR1 KGHDR and CDR2 SFDVKD. The CDR3 DNA reads as TGTGCCACCAGTGACCGTGAGGACGGCGGGGAGACCCAGTACTTC. Encoded protein: CATSDREDGGETQYF.

This clonotype was seen many times. This chain uses TRBV29-1 with TRBJ2-5; D may match TRBD1 or TRBD2 (5 bases each). CDR3 length: 14 residues. The germline V and J ends were trimmed by 7 bases and 1 base, with 16 bases remaining between them. Germline-derived CDR1 and CDR2 are SQVTM and ANQGSEA. CDR3 nucleotides: TGCAGCGCCGCGGCAGGGACGGGCCAAGAGACCCAGTACTTC. Translation: CSAAAGTGQETQYF.

The chain is built from TRBV12-3 or TRBV12-4 and TRBJ2-4; D call uncertain. The CDR3 sequence is 13 residues long. V shed 3 bases and J shed 4 bases, with 7 bases lying between them. CDR3 sequence: CASSFTRKNIQYF. Written as DNA, the CDR3 is TGTGCCAGCAGTTTTACAAGGAAAAACATTCAGTACTTC.

This clonotype was counted ten times or more. The chain combines TRBV3-1 with TRBJ1-6, with D perhaps matching TRBD1 (5 bases). Germline-derived CDR1 and CDR2 are LGHDT and YNNKEL (reference sequence). V gave up 2 bases and J gave up 7 bases, with 15 bases separating them. The CDR3 has 16 amino acids. The DNA for the CDR3 is TGTGCCAGCAGCCAAACCGGGCAGGGAGGCAATTCACCCCTCCACTTT. Amino acid sequence: CASSQTGQGGNSPLHF.

This clonotype has ten or more counts. This chain uses TRBV9 with TRBJ1-1, with 7 bases aligning to TRBD1. The CDR3 is 14 amino acids. CDR1 is SGDLS, CDR2 YYNGEE, per germline. V lost 2 bases, J lost 1 base, and 2 bases stayed unmatched. The CDR3 sequence: CASSVGQPNTEAFF. CDR3 bases: TGTGCCAGCAGCGTGGGACAGCCGAACACTGAAGCTTTCTTT.

The table lists this clonotype with many counts. This chain uses TRBV7-2 with TRBJ2-3, with no clear D. The germline CDR1 and CDR2 sequences are SGHTA and FQGNSA. Between the trimmed V and J ends, which lost 5 bases and 2 bases, there was a span of 8 bases. The CDR3 is made up of 13 amino acids. CDR3 in amino acids: CASSPDSTDTQYF. The CDR3 DNA reads TGTGCCAGCAGCCCAGATTCCACAGATACGCAGTATTTT. Using reference TRBV7-2 and TRBJ2-3 for the parts outside the CDR3, the full variable domain is GAGVSQSPSNKVTEKGKDVELRCDPISGHTALYWYRQSLGQGLEFLIYFQGNSAPDKSGLPSDRFSAERTGGSVSTLTIQRTQQEDSAVYLCASSPDSTDTQYFGPGTRLTVL.

This clonotype was detected ten times or more. The V call is TRBV6-1, the J call TRBJ1-6; 8 bases are shared with TRBD1. Per the germline V gene, CDR1 is MNHNS and CDR2 is SASEGT. The CDR3 length is 14 residues. Germline trimming cut 3 bases from V and 7 bases from J; bases unmatched to any gene: 2. The CDR3 here is CASSDRQGNSPLHF. The CDR3 DNA reads TGTGCCAGCAGTGATCGACAGGGGAATTCACCCCTCCACTTT.

The V call is TRBV3-1, the J call TRBJ2-5; D not certain. The CDR3 spans 15 residues. Deletions cut 4 bases from V and 0 bases from J, with 12 bases between. Germline CDR1 LGHDT, CDR2 YNNKEL (reference sequence). The CDR3 here is CASSPQTSNQETQYF. In DNA, the CDR3 is TGTGCCAGCAGCCCGCAGACATCAAACCAAGAGACCCAGTACTTC.

This clonotype occurred many times. This chain joins TRBV6-5 and TRBJ2-4; perhaps TRBD2 as D (6 bases). Germline CDR1 is MNHEY and CDR2 is SVGAGI. The CDR3 has 14 amino acids. V was clipped by 6 bases and J by 8 bases, with 17 bases between them. CDR3 nucleotide sequence: TGTGCCAGCAGGGTCGGGAGCGGAGGGGACATTCAGTACTTC. This encodes CASRVGSGGDIQYF.

This chain uses TRBV15 with TRBJ2-7; a weak D match, TRBD2 (6 bases). CDR3 length equals 16 residues. From germline, CDR1 is LNHNV and CDR2 YYDKDF (reference sequence). V shed 0 bases and J shed 2 bases, with 14 bases lying between them. CDR3 sequence: CATSRDRGTLAYEQYF. Here the CDR3 DNA reads TGTGCCACCAGCAGAGATCGGGGGACCCTTGCCTACGAGCAGTACTTC.

The table lists this clonotype with many counts. The chain links TRBV6-2 or TRBV6-3 to TRBJ1-2, with D unresolved. Germline CDR1 reads MNHEY; CDR2 reads SVGEGT. With 4 bases removed from V and 4 bases from J, the gap between germline ends came to 10 bases. The CDR3 has 13 residues. The CDR3 is CASSFIGGYGYTF. CDR3 sequence (DNA): TGTGCCAGCAGTTTTATCGGCGGCTATGGCTACACCTTC.